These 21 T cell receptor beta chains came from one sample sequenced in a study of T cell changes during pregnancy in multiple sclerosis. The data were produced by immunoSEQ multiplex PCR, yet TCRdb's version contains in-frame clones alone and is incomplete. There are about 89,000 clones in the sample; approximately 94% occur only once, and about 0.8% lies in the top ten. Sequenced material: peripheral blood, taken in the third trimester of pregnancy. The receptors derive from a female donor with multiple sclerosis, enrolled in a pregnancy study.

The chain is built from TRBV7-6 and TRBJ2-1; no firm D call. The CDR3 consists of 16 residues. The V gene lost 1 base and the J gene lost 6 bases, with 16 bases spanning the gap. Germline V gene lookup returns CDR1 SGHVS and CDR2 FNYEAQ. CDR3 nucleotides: TGTGCCAGCAGCTTAGGCCAGGTCCAGGCCGGCAATGAGCAGTTCTTC. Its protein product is CASSLGQVQAGNEQFF.

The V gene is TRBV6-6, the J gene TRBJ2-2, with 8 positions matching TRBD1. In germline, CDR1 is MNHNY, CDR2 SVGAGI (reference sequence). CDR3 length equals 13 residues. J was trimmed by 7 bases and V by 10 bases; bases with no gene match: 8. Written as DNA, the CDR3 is TGTGCCATCCGGCAGGGGGCTGGCGGGGAGCTGTTTTTT. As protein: CAIRQGAGGELFF.

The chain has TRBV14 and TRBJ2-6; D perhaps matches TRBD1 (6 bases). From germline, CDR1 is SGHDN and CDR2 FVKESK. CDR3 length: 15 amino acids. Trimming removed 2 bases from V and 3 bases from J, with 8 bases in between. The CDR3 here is CASSQTGLGANVLTF. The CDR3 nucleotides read TGTGCCAGCAGCCAAACAGGGCTTGGGGCCAACGTCCTGACTTTC. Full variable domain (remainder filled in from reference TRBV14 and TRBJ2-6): EAGVTQFPSHSVIEKGQTVTLRCDPISGHDNLYWYRRVMGKEIKFLLHFVKESKQDESGMPNNRFLAERTGGTYSTLKVQPAELEDSGVYFCASSQTGLGANVLTFGAGSRLTVL.

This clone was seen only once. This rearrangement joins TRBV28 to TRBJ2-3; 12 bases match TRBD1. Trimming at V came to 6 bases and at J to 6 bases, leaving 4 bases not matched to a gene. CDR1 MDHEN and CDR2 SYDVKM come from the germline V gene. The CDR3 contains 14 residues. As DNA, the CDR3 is TGTGCCAGCAGCCGGGACAGGGGGCGGGATACGCAGTATTTT. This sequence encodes CASSRDRGRDTQYF.

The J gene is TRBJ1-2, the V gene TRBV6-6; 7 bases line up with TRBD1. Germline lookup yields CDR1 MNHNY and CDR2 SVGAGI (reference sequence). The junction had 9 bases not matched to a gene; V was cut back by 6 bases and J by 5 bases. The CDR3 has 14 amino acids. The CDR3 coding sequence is TGTGCCAGCAGACGTACAGGGGAAGGATATGGCTACACCTTC. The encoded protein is CASRRTGEGYGYTF.

The CDR3 bases are TGTGCCAGCAGCAATACAGGGTTAGACACAGATACGCAGTATTTT. The encoded protein is CASSNTGLDTDTQYF. The chain uses TRBV7-8 and TRBJ2-3, with a weak D call TRBD1 (6 bases). Germline V gives CDR1 SGHVS, CDR2 FQNEAQ. The CDR3 totals 15 residues. Trimming removed 5 bases at V and 2 bases at J, with 14 bases between.

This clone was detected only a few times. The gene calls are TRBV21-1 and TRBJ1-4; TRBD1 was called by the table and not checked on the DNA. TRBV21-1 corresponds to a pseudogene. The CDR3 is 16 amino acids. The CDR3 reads CASSKRRRDINEKLFF. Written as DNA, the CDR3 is TGTGCCAGCAGCAAAAGAAGACGGGACATTAATGAAAAACTGTTTTTT.

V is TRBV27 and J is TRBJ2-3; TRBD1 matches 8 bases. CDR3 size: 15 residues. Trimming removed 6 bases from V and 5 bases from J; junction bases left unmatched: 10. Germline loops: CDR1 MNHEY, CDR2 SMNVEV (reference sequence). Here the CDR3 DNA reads TGTGCCAGCAGCCTCCGCAGGGGGCTGGGAGATACGCAGTATTTT. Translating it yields CASSLRRGLGDTQYF.

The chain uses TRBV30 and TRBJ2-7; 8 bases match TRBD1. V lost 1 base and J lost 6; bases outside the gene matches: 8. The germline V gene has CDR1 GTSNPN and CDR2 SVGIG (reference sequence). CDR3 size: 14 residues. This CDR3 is CAWSGGLTGAEQYF. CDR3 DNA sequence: TGTGCCTGGAGTGGAGGCCTGACAGGGGCCGAGCAGTACTTC.

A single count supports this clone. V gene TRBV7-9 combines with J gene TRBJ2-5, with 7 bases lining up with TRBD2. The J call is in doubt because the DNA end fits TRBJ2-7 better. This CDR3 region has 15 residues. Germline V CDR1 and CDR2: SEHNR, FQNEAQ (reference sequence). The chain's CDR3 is CASSRPIGRSYEQYF. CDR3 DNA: TGTGCCAGCAGCCGCCCCATCGGGAGGTCCTACGAGCAGTACTTC.

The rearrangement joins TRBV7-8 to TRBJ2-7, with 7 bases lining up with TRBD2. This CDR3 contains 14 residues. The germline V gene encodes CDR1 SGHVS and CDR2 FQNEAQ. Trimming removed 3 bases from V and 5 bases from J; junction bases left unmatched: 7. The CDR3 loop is CASSFSSAGDEQYF. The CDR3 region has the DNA TGTGCCAGCAGCTTCTCTTCGGCGGGAGACGAGCAGTACTTC.

The CDR3: CASSLGDAGLGTGEQYF. DNA for the CDR3: TGTGCCAGCAGCTTAGGAGATGCAGGGCTAGGGACTGGGGAGCAGTACTTC. This rearrangement joins TRBV11-3 to TRBJ2-7; D might be TRBD2 (6 bases). The V end lost 1 base, the J end lost 7 bases, and 23 bases lay between the germline ends. Per germline, CDR1 SGHNT and CDR2 YENEEA. There are 17 residues in the CDR3.

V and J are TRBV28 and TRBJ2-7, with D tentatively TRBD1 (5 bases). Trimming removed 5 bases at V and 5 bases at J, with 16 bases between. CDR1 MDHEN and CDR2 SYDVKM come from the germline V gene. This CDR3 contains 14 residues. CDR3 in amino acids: CASSEFAGYDEQYF. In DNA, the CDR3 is TGTGCCAGCAGTGAATTTGCAGGGTACGACGAGCAGTACTTC.

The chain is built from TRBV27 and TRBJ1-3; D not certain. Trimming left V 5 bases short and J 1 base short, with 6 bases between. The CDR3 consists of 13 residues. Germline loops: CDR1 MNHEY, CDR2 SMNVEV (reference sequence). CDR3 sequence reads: CASSRLSGNTIYF. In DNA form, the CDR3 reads TGTGCCAGCAGTCGACTGTCTGGAAACACCATATATTTT.

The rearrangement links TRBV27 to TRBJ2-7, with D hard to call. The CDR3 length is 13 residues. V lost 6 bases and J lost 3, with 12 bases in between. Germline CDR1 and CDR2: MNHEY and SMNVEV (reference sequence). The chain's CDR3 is CASRKTPNYEQYF. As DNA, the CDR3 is TGTGCCAGCAGGAAAACTCCGAACTACGAGCAGTACTTC.

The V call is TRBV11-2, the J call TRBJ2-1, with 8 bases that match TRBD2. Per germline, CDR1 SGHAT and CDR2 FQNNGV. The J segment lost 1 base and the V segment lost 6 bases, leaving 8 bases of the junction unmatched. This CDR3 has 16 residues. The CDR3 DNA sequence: TGTGCCAGCAGGCCCTCCGGGACTAGGTCCTACAATGAGCAGTTCTTC. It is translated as CASRPSGTRSYNEQFF.

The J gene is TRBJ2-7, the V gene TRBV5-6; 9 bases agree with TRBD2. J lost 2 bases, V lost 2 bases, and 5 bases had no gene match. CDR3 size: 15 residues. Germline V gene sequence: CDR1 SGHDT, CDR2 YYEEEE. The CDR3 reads CASSFGAGGPYEQYF. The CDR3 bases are TGTGCCAGCAGCTTCGGGGCGGGAGGGCCCTACGAGCAGTACTTC. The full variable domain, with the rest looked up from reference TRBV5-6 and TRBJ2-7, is DAGVTQSPTHLIKTRGQQVTLRCSPKSGHDTVSWYQQALGQGPQFIFQYYEEEERQRGNFPDRFSGHQFPNYSSELNVNALLLGDSALYLCASSFGAGGPYEQYFGPGTRLTVT.

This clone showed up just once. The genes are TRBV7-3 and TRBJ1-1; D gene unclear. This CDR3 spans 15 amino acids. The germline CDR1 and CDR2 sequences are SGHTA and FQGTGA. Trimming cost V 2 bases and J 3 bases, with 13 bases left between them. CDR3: CASSLGSGVDTEAFF. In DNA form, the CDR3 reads TGTGCCAGCAGCTTAGGCTCCGGGGTCGACACTGAAGCTTTCTTT. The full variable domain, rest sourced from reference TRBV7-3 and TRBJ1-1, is GAGVSQTPSNKVTEKGKYVELRCDPISGHTALYWYRQSLGQGPEFLIYFQGTGAADDSGLPNDRFFAVRPEGSVSTLKIQRTERGDSAVYLCASSLGSGVDTEAFFGQGTRLTVV.

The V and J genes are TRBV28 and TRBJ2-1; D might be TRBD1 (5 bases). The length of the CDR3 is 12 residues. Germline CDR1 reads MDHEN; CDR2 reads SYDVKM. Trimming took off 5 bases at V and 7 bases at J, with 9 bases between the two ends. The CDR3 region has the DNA TGTGCCAGCAGTCTAGGGGTTAATGAGCAGTTCTTC. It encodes CASSLGVNEQFF.

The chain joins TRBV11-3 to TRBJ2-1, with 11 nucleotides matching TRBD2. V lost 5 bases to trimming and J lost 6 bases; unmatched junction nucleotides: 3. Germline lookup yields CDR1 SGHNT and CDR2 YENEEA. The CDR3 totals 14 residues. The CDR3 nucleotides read TGTGCCAGCAGCAACGGACTAGCGGGCAATGAGCAGTTCTTC. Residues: CASSNGLAGNEQFF. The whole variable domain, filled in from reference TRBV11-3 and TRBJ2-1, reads EAGVVQSPRYKIIEKKQPVAFWCNPISGHNTLYWYLQNLGQGPELLIRYENEEAVDDSQLPKDRFSAERLKGVDSTLKIQPAELGDSAVYLCASSNGLAGNEQFFGPGTRLTVL.

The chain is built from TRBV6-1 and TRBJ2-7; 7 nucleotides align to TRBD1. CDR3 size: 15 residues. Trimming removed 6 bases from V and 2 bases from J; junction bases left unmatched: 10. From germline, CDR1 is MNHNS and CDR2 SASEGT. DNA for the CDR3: TGTGCCAGCAGAGAGACAGGGCACGGGGCCTACGAGCAGTACTTC. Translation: CASRETGHGAYEQYF.